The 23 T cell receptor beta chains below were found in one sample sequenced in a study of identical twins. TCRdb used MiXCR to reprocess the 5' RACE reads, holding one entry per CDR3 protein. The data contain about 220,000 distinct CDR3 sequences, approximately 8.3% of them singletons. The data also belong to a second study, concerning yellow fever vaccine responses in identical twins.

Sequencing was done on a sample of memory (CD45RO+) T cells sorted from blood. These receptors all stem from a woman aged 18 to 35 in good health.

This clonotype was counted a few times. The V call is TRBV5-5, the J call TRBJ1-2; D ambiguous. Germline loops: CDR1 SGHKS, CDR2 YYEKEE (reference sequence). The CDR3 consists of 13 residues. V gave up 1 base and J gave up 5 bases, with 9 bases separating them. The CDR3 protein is CASSLFVVYGYTF. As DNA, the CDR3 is TGTGCCAGCAGCTTGTTCGTAGTTTATGGCTACACCTTC.

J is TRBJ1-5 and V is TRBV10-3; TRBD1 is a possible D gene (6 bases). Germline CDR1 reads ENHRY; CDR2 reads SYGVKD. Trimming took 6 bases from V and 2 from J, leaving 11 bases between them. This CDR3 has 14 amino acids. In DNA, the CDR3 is TGTGCCATCAGCGACCAGGGGCGCAATCAGCCCCAGCATTTT. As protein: CAISDQGRNQPQHF.

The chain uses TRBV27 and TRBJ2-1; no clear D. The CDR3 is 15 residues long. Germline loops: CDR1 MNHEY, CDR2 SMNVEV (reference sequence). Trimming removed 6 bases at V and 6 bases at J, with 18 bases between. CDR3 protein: CASSLGWALINEQFF. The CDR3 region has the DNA TGTGCCAGCAGCCTAGGATGGGCTCTGATCAATGAGCAGTTCTTC.

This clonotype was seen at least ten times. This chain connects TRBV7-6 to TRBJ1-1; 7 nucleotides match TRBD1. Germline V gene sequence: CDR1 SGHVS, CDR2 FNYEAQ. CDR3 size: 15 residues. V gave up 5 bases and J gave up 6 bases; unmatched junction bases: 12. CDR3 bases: TGTGCCAGCAGCCCTAACCTGGACAGGCGGGCTGAAGCTTTCTTT. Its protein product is CASSPNLDRRAEAFF. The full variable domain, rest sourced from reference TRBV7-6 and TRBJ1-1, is GAGVSQSPRYKVTKRGQDVALRCDPISGHVSLYWYRQALGQGPEFLTYFNYEAQQDKSGLPNDRFSAERPEGSISTLTIQRTEQRDSAMYRCASSPNLDRRAEAFFGQGTRLTVV.

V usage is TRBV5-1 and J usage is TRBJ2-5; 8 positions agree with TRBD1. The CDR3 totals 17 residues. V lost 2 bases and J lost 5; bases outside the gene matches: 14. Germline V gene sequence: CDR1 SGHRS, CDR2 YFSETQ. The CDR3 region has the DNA TGCGCCAGCAGCTTACAGGACAGGGACTTCCCCGGGGAGACCCAGTACTTC. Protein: CASSLQDRDFPGETQYF.

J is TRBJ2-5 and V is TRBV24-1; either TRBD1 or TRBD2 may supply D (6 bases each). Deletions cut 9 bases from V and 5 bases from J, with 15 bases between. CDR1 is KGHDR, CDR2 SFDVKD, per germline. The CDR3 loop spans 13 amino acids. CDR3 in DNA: TGTGCCACCTCCCGGGTGGGGGGCGAGACCCAGTACTTC. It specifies CATSRVGGETQYF.

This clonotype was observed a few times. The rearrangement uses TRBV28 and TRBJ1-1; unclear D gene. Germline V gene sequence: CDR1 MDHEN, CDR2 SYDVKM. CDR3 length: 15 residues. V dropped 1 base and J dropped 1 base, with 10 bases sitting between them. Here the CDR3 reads CASSLSWPGNTEAFF. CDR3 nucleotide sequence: TGTGCCAGCAGTTTATCGTGGCCGGGGAACACTGAAGCTTTCTTT.

CDR3 DNA: TGCAGTGCTGATACTAGCGGGAGGAGTGACGGGGAGCTGTTTTTT. This sequence encodes CSADTSGRSDGELFF. The chain has TRBV20-1 and TRBJ2-2; 12 bases line up with TRBD2. This CDR3 is 15 amino acids long. CDR1 is DFQATT and CDR2 is SNEGSKA in the germline V gene (reference sequence). V lost 5 bases to trimming and J lost 7 bases; unmatched junction nucleotides: 8.

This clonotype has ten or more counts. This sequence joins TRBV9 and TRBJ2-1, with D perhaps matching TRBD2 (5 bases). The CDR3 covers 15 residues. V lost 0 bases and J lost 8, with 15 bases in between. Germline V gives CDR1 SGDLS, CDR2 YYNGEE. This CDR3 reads CASSVGPGYLDEQFF. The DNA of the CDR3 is TGTGCCAGCAGCGTAGGCCCGGGGTATCTCGATGAGCAGTTCTTC. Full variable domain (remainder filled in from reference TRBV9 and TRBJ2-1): DSGVTQTPKHLITATGQRVTLRCSPRSGDLSVYWYQQSLDQGLQFLIQYYNGEERAKGNILERFSAQQFPDLHSELNLSSLELGDSALYFCASSVGPGYLDEQFFGPGTRLTVL.

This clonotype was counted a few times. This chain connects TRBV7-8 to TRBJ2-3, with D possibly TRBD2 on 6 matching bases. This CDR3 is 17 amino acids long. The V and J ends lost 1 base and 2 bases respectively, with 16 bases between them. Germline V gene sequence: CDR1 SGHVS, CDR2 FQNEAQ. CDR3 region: CASSLGGEDTVTDTQYF. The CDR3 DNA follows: TGTGCCAGCAGCTTAGGGGGGGAGGATACCGTCACAGATACGCAGTATTTT.

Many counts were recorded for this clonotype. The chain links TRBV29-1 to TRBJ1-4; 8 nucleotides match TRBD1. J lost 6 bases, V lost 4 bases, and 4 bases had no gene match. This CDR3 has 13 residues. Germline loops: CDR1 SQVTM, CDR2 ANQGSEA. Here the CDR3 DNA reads TGCAGCGTTGTTAAGGGACAGGATGAAAAACTGTTTTTT. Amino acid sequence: CSVVKGQDEKLFF.

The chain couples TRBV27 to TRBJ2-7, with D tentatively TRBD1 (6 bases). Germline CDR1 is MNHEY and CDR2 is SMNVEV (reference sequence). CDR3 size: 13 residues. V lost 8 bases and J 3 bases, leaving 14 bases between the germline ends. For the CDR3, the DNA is TGTGCCAGCGGTACAGGGTTAGGCTACGAGCAGTACTTC. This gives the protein CASGTGLGYEQYF.

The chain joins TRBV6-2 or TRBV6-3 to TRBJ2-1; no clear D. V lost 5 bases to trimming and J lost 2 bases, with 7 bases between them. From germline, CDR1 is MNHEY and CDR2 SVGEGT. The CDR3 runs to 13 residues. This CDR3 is CASSPTPYNEQFF. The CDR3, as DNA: TGTGCCAGCAGTCCCACCCCCTACAATGAGCAGTTCTTC.

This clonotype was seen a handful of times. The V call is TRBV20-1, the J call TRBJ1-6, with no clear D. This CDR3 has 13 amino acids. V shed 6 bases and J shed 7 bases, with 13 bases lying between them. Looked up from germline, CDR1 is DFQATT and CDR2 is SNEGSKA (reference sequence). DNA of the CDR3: TGCAGTGCCACCCCTGGATTAAATTCACCCCTCCACTTT. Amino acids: CSATPGLNSPLHF.

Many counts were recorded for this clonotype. CDR3: CASSPRDRSYEQYF. DNA for the CDR3: TGTGCCAGCAGTCCAAGGGACAGATCCTACGAGCAGTACTTC. This chain links TRBV12-3 or TRBV12-4 with TRBJ2-7, with TRBD1 matching over 7 bases. The V and J ends lost 5 bases and 1 base, in that order; junction bases with no gene match: 5. CDR3 size: 14 residues.

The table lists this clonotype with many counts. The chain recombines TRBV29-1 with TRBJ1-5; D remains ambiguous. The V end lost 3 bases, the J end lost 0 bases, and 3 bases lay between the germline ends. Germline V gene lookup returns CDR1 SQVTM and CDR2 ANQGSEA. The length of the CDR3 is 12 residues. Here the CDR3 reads CSVDCSNQPQHF. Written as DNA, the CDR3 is TGCAGCGTTGATTGTAGCAATCAGCCCCAGCATTTT.

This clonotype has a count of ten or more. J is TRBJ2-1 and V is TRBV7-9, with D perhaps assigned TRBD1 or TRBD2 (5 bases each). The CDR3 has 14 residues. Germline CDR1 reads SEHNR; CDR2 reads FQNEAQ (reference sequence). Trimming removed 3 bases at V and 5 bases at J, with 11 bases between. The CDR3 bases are TGTGCCAGCAGCTTTGACAGCGGAAACAATGAGCAGTTCTTC. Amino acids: CASSFDSGNNEQFF. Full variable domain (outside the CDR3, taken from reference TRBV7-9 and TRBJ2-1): DTGVSQNPRHKITKRGQNVTFRCDPISEHNRLYWYRQTLGQGPEFLTYFQNEAQLEKSRLLSDRFSAERPKGSFSTLEIQRTEQGDSAMYLCASSFDSGNNEQFFGPGTRLTVL.

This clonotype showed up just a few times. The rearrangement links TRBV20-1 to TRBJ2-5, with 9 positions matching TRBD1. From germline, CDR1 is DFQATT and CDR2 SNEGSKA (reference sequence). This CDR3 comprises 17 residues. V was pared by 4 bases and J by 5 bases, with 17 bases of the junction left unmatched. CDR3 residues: CSATRLHRTGELETQYF. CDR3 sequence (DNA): TGCAGTGCTACGCGACTCCACCGGACAGGGGAGCTTGAGACCCAGTACTTC.

The CDR3 region is CASSLSFGIKNIQYF. In DNA, the CDR3 is TGTGCCAGCAGTTTATCGTTTGGTATCAAAAACATTCAGTACTTC. The rearrangement links TRBV27 to TRBJ2-4; no firm D call. Germline V gene data show CDR1 as MNHEY and CDR2 as SMNVEV (reference sequence). Trimming left V 0 bases short and J 3 bases short, with 9 bases between. The CDR3 is made up of 15 amino acids.

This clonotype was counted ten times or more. The CDR3 region has the DNA TGTGCCACCAGCAGCCGGACAGGGGGCTACAATGAGCAGTTCTTC. Protein: CATSSRTGGYNEQFF. The rearrangement links TRBV15 to TRBJ2-1; 10 bases are shared with TRBD1. Germline values: CDR1 LNHNV, CDR2 YYDKDF (reference sequence). The CDR3 runs to 15 residues. The V and J ends lost 3 bases and 3 bases, in that order; junction bases with no gene match: 2.

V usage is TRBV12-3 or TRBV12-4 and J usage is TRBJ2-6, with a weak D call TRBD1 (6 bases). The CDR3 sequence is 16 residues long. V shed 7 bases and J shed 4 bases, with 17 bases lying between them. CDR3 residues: CASTLSGAQGANVLTF. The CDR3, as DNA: TGTGCCAGCACCTTGTCAGGGGCGCAAGGGGCCAACGTCCTGACTTTC.

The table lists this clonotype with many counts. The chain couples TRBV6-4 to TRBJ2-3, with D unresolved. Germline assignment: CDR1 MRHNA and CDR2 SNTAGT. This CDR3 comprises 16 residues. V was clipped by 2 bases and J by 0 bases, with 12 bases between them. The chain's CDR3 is CASSDGAGSSTDTQYF. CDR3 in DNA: TGTGCCAGCAGTGACGGTGCAGGCTCAAGCACAGATACGCAGTATTTT.

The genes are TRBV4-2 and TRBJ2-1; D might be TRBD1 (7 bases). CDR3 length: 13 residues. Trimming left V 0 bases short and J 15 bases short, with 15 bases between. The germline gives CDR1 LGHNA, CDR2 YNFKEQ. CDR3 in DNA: TGTGCCAGCAGCCAAGATTTGCGGGACAGTATGTTCTTC. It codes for CASSQDLRDSMFF.